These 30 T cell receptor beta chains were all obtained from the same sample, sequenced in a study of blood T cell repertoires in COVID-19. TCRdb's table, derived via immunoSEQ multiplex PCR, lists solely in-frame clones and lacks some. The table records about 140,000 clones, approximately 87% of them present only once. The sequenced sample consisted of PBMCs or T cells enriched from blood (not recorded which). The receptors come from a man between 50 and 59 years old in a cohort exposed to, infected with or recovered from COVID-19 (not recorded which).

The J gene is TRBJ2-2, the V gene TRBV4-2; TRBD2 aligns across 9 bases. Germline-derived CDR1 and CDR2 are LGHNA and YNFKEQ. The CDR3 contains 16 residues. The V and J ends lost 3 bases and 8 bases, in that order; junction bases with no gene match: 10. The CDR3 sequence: CASSQIAGASGGELFF. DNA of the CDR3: TGTGCCAGCAGCCAGATAGCGGGAGCGTCGGGAGGGGAGCTGTTTTTT.

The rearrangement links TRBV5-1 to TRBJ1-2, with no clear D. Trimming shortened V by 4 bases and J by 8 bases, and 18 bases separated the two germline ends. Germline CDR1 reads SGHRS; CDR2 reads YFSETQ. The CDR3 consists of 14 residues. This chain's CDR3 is CASSDLAGSGGYTF. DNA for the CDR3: TGCGCCAGCAGCGACTTAGCCGGGAGTGGGGGCTACACCTTC.

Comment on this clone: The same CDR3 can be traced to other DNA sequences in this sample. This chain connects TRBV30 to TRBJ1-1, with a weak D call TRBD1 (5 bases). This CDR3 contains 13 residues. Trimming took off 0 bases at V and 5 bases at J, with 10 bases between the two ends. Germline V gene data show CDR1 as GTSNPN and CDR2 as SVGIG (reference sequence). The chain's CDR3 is CAWSVHGGTEAFF. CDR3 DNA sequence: TGTGCCTGGAGTGTACATGGGGGGACTGAAGCTTTCTTT.

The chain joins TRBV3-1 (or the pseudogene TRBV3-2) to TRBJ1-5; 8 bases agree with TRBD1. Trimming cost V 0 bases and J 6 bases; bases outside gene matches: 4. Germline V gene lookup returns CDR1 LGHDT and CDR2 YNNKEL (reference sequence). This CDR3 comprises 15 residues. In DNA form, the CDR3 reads TGTGCCAGCAGCCAAGATCGGACAGGGAGTCAGCCCCAGCATTTT. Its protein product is CASSQDRTGSQPQHF.

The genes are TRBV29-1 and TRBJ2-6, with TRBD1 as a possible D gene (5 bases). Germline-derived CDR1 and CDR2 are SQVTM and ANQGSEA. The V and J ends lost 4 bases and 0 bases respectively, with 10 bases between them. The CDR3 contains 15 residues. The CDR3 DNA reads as TGCAGCGTTGGTCAGGGCCCCTCTGGGGCCAACGTCCTGACTTTC. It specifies CSVGQGPSGANVLTF.

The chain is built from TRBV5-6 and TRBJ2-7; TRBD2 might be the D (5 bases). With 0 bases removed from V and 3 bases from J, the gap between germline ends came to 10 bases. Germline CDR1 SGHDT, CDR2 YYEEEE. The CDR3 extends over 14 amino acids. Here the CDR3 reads CASSLEGDLYEQYF. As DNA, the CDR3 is TGTGCCAGCAGCTTGGAGGGAGACCTCTACGAGCAGTACTTC.

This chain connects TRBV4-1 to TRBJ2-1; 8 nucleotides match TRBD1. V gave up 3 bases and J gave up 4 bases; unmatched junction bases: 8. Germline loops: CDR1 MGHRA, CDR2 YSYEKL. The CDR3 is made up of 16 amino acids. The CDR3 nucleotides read TGCGCCAGCAGCCAGGGCTCCGGGACAGGTTACAATGAGCAGTTCTTC. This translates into CASSQGSGTGYNEQFF.

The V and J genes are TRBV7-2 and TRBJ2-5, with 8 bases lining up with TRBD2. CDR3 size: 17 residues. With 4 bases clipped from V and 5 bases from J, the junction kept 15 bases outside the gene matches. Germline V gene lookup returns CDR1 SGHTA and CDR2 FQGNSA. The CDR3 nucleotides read TGTGCCAGCAGCTCCCAGGGGTGGCTAGCGGGTGGGGAGACCCAGTACTTC. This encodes CASSSQGWLAGGETQYF.

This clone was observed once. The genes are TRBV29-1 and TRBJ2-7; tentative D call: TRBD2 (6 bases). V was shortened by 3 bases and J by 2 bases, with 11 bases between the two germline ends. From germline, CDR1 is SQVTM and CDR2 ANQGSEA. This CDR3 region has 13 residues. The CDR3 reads CSVETGGAYEQYF. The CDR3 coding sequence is TGCAGCGTTGAGACCGGGGGAGCCTACGAGCAGTACTTC.

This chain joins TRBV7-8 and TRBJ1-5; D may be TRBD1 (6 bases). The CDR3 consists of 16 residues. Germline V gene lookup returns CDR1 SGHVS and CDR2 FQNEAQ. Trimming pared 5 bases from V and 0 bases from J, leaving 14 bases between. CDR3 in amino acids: CASSPWGGASNQPQHF. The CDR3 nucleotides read TGTGCCAGCAGCCCCTGGGGGGGGGCTAGCAATCAGCCCCAGCATTTT.

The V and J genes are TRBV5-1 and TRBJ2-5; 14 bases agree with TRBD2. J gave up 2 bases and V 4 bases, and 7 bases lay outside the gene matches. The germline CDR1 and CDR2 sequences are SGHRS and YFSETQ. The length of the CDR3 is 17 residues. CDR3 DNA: TGCGCCAGCAGCCCAGGGGGACTAGCGGGAGTACAAGAGACCCAGTACTTC. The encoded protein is CASSPGGLAGVQETQYF.

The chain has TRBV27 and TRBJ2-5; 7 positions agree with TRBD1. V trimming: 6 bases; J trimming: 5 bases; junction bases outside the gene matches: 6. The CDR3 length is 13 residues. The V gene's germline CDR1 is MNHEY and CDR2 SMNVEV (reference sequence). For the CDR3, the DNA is TGTGCCAGCAGCACAGGGGTGAGGGAGACCCAGTACTTC. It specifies CASSTGVRETQYF.

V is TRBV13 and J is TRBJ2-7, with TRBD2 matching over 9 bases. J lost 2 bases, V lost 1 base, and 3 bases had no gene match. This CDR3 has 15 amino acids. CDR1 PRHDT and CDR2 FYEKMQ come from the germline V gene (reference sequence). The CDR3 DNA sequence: TGTGCCAGCAGCTTAGCGACTAGCGGTACCTACGAGCAGTACTTC. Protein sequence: CASSLATSGTYEQYF.

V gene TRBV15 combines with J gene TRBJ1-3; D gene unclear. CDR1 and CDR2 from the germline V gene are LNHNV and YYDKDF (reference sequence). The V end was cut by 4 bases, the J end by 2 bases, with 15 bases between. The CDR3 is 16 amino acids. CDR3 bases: TGTGCCACCAGCACCTTCGGGGTGGGAGCTGGAAACACCATATATTTT. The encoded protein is CATSTFGVGAGNTIYF. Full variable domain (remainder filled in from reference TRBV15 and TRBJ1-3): DAMVIQNPRYQVTQFGKPVTLSCSQTLNHNVMYWYQQKSSQAPKLLFHYYDKDFNNEADTPDNFQSRRPNTSFCFLDIRSPGLGDTAMYLCATSTFGVGAGNTIYFGEGSWLTVV.

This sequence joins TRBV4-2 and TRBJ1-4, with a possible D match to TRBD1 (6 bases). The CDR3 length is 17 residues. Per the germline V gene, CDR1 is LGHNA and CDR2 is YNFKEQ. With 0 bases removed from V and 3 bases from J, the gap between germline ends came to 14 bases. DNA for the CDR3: TGTGCCAGCAGCCAAGAAATTCGGAGGACAGCTAATGAAAAACTGTTTTTT. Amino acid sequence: CASSQEIRRTANEKLFF.

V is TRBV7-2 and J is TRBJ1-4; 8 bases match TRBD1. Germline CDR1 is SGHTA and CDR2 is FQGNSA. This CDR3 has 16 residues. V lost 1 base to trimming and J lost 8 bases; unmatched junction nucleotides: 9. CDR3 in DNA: TGTGCCAGCAGCTTAGGAGGGACGGCAGGGGGCGAAAAACTGTTTTTT. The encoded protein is CASSLGGTAGGEKLFF.

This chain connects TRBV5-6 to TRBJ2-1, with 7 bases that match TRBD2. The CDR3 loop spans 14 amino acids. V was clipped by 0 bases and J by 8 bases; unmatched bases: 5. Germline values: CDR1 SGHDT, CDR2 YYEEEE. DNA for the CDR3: TGTGCCAGCAGCTTGGGAGCGGGAAGGGATGAGCAGTTCTTC. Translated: CASSLGAGRDEQFF.

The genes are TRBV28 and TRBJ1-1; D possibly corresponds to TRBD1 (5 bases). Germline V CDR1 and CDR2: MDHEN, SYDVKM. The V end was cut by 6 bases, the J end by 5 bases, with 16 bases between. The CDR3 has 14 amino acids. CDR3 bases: TGTGCCAGCAGGGACCTTGACAGCGGGACTGAAGCTTTCTTT. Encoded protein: CASRDLDSGTEAFF. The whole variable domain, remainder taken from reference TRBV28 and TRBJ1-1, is DVKVTQSSRYLVKRTGEKVFLECVQDMDHENMFWYRQDPGLGLRLIYFSYDVKMKEKGDIPEGYSVSREKKERFSLILESASTNQTSMYLCASRDLDSGTEAFFGQGTRLTVV.

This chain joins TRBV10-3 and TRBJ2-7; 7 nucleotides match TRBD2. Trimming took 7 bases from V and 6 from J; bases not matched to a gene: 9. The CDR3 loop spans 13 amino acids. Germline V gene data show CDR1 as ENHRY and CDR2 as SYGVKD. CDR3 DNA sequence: TGTGCCATCAATTCCGGACTAGGGTCCGAGCAGTACTTC. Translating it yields CAINSGLGSEQYF.

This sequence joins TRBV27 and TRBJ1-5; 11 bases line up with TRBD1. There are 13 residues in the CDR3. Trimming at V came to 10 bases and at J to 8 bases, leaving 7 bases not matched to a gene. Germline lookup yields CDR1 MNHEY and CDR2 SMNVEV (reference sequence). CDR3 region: CATGTGGGKPQHF. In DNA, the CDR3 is TGTGCCACCGGGACAGGGGGAGGAAAGCCCCAGCATTTT.

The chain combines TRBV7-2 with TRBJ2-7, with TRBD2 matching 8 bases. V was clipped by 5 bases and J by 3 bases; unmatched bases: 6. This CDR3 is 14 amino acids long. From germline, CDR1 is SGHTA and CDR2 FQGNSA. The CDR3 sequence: CASSPRGGNYEQYF. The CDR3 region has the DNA TGTGCCAGCAGCCCACGGGGGGGGAACTACGAGCAGTACTTC. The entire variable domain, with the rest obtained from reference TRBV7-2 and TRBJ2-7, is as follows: GAGVSQSPSNKVTEKGKDVELRCDPISGHTALYWYRQSLGQGLEFLIYFQGNSAPDKSGLPSDRFSAERTGGSVSTLTIQRTQQEDSAVYLCASSPRGGNYEQYFGPGTRLTVT.

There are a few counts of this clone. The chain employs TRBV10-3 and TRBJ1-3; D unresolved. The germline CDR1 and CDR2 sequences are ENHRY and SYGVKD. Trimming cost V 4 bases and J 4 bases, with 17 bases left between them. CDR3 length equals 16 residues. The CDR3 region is CAISATAGGYGNTIYF. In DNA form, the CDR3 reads TGTGCCATCAGTGCTACGGCGGGAGGGTACGGAAACACCATATATTTT.

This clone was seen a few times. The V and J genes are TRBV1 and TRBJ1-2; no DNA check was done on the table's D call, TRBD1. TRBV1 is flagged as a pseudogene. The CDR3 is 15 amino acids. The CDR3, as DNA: TGCACCAGCAGCGCAGGGACAGGGTCTAACTATGGCTACACCTTC. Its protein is CTSSAGTGSNYGYTF.

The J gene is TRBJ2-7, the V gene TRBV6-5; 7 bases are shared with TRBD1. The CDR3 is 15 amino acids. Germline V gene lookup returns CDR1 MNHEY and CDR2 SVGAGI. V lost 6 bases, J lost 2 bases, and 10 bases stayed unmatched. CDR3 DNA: TGTGCCAGCAGCTGGGACAGCCGGGAAACCTACGAGCAGTACTTC. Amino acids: CASSWDSRETYEQYF.

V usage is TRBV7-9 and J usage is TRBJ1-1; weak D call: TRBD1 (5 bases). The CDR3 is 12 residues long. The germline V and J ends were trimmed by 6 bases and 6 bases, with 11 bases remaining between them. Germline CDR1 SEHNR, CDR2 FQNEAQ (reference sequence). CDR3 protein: CASRGGAPEAFF. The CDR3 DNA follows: TGTGCCAGCAGGGGAGGGGCCCCTGAAGCTTTCTTT.

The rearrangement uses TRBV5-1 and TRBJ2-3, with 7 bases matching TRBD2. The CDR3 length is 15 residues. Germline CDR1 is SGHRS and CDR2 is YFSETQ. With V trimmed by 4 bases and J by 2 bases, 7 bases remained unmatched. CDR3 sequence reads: CASSPGGTNTDTQYF. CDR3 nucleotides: TGCGCCAGCAGCCCTGGTGGGACTAACACAGATACGCAGTATTTT.

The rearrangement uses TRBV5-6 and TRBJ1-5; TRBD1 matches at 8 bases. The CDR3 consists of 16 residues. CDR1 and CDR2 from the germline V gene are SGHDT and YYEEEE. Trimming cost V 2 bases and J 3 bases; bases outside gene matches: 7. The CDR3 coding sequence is TGTGCCAGCAGCTTAAGGACAGGGAACTTCAATCAGCCCCAGCATTTT. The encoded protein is CASSLRTGNFNQPQHF. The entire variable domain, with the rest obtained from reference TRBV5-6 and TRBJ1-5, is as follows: DAGVTQSPTHLIKTRGQQVTLRCSPKSGHDTVSWYQQALGQGPQFIFQYYEEEERQRGNFPDRFSGHQFPNYSSELNVNALLLGDSALYLCASSLRTGNFNQPQHFGDGTRLSIL.

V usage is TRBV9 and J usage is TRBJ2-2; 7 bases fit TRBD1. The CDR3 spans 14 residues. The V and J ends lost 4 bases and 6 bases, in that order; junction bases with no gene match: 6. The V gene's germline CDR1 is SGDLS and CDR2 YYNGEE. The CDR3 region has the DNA TGTGCCAGCAGCTCAGACAGGGTCCCCGGGGAGCTGTTTTTT. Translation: CASSSDRVPGELFF.

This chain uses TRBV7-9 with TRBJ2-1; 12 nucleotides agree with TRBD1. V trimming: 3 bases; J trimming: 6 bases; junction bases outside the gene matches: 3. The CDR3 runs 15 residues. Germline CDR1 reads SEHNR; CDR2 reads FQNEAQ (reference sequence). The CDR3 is CASSFGGQGANEQFF. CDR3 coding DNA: TGTGCCAGCAGCTTTGGGGGACAGGGGGCCAATGAGCAGTTCTTC.

This CDR3 is CASRHNRGPYTDTQYF. The CDR3 nucleotides read TGTGCCAGCAGACATAACAGGGGGCCCTACACAGATACGCAGTATTTT. The chain is built from TRBV7-9 and TRBJ2-3, with TRBD1 identical over 9 bases. CDR1 is SEHNR, CDR2 FQNEAQ, per germline (reference sequence). This CDR3 is 16 amino acids long. The junction had 9 bases not matched to a gene; V was cut back by 6 bases and J by 2 bases. Complete variable domain (other parts from reference TRBV7-9 and TRBJ2-3): DTGVSQNPRHKITKRGQNVTFRCDPISEHNRLYWYRQTLGQGPEFLTYFQNEAQLEKSRLLSDRFSAERPKGSFSTLEIQRTEQGDSAMYLCASRHNRGPYTDTQYFGPGTRLTVL.